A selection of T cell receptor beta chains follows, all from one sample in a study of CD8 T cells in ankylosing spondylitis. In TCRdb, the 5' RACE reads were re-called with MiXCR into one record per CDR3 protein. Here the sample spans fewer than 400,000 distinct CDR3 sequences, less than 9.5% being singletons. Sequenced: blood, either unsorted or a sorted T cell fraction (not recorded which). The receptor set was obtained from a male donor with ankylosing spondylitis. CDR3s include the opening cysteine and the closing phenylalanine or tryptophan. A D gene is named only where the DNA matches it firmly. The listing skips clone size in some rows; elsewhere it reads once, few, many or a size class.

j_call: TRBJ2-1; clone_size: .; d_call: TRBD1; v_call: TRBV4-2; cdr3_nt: TGTGCCAGCAGCCGGACAGGGCACGGCGGTGAGCAGTTCTTC; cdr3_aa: CASSRTGHGGEQFF
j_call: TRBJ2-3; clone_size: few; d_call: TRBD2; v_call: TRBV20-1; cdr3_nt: TGCAGTGCGCCAAAGACTAGCGCCAGCACAGATACGCAGTATTTT; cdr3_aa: CSAPKTSASTDTQYF
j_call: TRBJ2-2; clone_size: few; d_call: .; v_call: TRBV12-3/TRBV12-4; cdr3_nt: TGTGCCAGCAGTTTACAGGGTGCTGCCGGGGAGCTGTTTTTT; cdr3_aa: CASSLQGAAGELFF
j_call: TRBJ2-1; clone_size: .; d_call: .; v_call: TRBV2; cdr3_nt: TGTGCCAGCAGTGAGGTAGCAGGGGCCTCCTACAATGAGCAGTTCTTC; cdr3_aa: CASSEVAGASYNEQFF
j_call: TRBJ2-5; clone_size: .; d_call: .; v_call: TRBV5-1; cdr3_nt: TGCGCCAGCAAGGGGGTAGCCCAAGAGACCCAGTACTTC; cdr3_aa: CASKGVAQETQYF
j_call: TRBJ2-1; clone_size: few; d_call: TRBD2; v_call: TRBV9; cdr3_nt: TGTGCCAGCAGCGACCTCGGGACTAGCGGGCTCCTGGGCAAGTCCTACAATGAGCAGTTCTTC; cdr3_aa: CASSDLGTSGLLGKSYNEQFF
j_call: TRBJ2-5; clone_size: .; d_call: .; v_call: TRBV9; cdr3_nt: TGTGCCAGCAGCGTAGACGGAACGGGGCTAGCCGGGACCCAGTACTTC; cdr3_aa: CASSVDGTGLAGTQYF
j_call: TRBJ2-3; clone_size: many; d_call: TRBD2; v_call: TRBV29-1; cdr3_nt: TGCAGCGTTGGCGGCGGGGCGGGAGCAGTAGATACGCAGTATTTT; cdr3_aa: CSVGGGAGAVDTQYF
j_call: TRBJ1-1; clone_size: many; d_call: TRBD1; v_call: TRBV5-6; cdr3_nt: TGTGCCAGCAGCTCGGACAGGGGTGGCACTGAAGCTTTCTTT; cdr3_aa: CASSSDRGGTEAFF
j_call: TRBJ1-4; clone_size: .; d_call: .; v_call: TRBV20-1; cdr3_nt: TGCAGTGCTAGTGTCAGGGTAGATAATGAAAAACTGTTTTTT; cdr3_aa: CSASVRVDNEKLFF
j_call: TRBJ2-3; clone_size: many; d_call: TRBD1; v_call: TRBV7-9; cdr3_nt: TGTGCCAGCAGCCCAGACAGGGACACTAGCACAGATACGCAGTATTTT; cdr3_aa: CASSPDRDTSTDTQYF
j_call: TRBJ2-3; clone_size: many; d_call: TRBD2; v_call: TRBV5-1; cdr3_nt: TGCGCCAGCAGCGGACTAGGAATGGGCACAGATACGCAGTATTTT; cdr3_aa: CASSGLGMGTDTQYF
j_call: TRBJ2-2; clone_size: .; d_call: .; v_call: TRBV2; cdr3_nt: TGTGCCAGCCGTGGACGGGAGATCGTCACCGGGGAGCTGTTTTTT; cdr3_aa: CASRGREIVTGELFF
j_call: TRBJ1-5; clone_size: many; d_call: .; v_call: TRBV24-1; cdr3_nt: TGTGCCACCAGTGATGGCGGCGGGCAGCCCCAGCATTTT; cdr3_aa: CATSDGGGQPQHF
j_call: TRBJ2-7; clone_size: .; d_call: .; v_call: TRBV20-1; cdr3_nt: TGCAGTGCTAGAGTAACCGGACAGCCGTTCTACGAGCAGTACTTC; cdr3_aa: CSARVTGQPFYEQYF
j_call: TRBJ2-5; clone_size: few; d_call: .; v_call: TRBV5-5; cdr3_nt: TGTGCCAGCAGCTTGTCACCGGCGTTTCAAGAGACCCAGTACTTC; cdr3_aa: CASSLSPAFQETQYF
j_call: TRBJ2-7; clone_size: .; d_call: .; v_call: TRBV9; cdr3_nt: TGTGCCAGCAGCCCTGAAAGGGTGCCAATGTCCTACGAGCAGTACTTC; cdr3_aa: CASSPERVPMSYEQYF
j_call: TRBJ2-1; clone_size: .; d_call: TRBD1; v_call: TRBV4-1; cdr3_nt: TGCGCCAGCAGCCAAGTAGGGGGCAGGGGGTCTTTTAGCTTGGTGCAGTTCTTC; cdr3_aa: CASSQVGGRGSFSLVQFF
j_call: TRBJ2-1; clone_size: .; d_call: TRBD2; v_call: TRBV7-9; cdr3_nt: TGTGCCAGCAGCGCCAGGACTAGCGGGCTCTACAATGAGCAGTTCTTC; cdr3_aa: CASSARTSGLYNEQFF
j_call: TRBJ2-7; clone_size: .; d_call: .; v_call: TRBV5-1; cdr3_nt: TGCGCCAGCAGCTTGGGGCAGGGATTGGCCTACGAGCAGTACTTC; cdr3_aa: CASSLGQGLAYEQYF
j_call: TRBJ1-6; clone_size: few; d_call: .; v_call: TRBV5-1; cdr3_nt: TGCGCCAGCAGCCTCGGAGCGAACCCCGATAATTCACCCCTCCACTTT; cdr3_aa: CASSLGANPDNSPLHF
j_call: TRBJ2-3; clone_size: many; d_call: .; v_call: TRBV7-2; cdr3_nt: TGTGCCAGCAGCTTAGCGTTGGGGAGGGATACGCAGTATTTT; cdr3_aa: CASSLALGRDTQYF
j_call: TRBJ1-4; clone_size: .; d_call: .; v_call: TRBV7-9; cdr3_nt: TGTGCCAGCAGCTTAGGACAGCTGGCAACTAATGAAAAACTGTTTTTT; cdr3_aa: CASSLGQLATNEKLFF
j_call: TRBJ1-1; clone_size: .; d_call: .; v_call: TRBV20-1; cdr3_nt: TGCAGTGCCCGGGTGGAGGCGTGGGGCTGGGGGAACACTGAAGCTTTCTTT; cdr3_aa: CSARVEAWGWGNTEAFF
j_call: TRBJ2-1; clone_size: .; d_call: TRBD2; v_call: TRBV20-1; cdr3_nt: TGCAGTGCTACCGTACTAGCGAATGAGCAGTTCTTC; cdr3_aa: CSATVLANEQFF
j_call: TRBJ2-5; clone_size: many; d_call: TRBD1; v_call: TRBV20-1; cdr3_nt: TGCAGTGCGATGGTCCAAGGGGGCCTGGGCCAAGAGACCCAGTACTTC; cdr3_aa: CSAMVQGGLGQETQYF
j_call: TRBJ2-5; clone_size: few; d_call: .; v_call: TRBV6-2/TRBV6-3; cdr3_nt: TGTGCCAGCAGTTATGTTCGGCCGGAACAAGAGACCCAGTACTTC; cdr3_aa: CASSYVRPEQETQYF
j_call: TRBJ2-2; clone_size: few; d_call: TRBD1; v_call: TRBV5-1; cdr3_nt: TGCGCCAGCAGCTTGTCTAGGGGGCTCCCGAACACCGGGGAGCTGTTTTTT; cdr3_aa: CASSLSRGLPNTGELFF
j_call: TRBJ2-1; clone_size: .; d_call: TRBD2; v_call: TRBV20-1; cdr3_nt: TGCAGTGCTAGTGCTCTAGCGGCAAGCTCCTACAATGAGCAGTTCTTC; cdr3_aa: CSASALAASSYNEQFF
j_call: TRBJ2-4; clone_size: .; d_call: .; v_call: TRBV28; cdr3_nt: TGTGCCAGCAGTCCCACGGGGTCGGACATTCAGTACTTC; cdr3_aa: CASSPTGSDIQYF
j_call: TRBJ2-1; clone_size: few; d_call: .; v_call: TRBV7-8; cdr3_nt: TGTGCCAGCAGCTTAGCGTCTGCCGGACGGGAGCAGTTCTTC; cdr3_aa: CASSLASAGREQFF
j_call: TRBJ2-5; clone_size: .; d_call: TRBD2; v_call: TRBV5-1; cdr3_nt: TGCGCCAGCAGTCAAAGTCAGGGAGGGGAGACCCAGTACTTC; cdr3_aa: CASSQSQGGETQYF
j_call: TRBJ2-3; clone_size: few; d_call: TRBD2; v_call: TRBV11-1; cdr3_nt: TGTGCCAGCAGCCGGGAGGGGAGAGGGAACGGTGGTCGCACAGATACGCAGTATTTT; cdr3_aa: CASSREGRGNGGRTDTQYF
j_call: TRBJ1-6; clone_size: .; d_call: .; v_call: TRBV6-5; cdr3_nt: TGTGCCAGCAGGGACTATAATTCACCCCTCCACTTT; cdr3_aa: CASRDYNSPLHF
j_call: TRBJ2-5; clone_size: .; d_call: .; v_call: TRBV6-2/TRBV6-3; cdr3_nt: TGTGCCAGCAGGGGTATCCGGGACGACCAAGAGACCCAGTACTTC; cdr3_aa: CASRGIRDDQETQYF
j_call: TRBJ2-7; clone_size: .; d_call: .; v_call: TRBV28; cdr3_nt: TGTGCCAGCAGTTTATTGGGTAAAACCTACGAGCAGTACTTC; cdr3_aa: CASSLLGKTYEQYF
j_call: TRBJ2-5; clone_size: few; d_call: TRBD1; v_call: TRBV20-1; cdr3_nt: TGCAGTGCGCCCCGGGACAGGCTTCAAGGGGAGACCCAGTACTTC; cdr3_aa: CSAPRDRLQGETQYF
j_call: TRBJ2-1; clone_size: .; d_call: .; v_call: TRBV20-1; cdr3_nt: TGCAGTGCTAGAGGCTCGCGGCTAAATGAGCAGTTCTTC; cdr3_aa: CSARGSRLNEQFF
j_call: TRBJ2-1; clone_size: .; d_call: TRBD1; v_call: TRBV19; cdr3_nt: TGTGCCAGTAGTCTTGACAGGGGTTACAATGAGCAGTTCTTC; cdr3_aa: CASSLDRGYNEQFF
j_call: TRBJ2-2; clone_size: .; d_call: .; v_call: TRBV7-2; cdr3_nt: TGTGCCAGCAGCCCTGAGGGAATCCCCGGGGAGCTGTTTTTT; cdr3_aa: CASSPEGIPGELFF
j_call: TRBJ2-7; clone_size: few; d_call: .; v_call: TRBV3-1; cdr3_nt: TGTGCCAGCAGCCAAAGTGTTGGTAGCGGCCACGAGCAGTACTTC; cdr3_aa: CASSQSVGSGHEQYF
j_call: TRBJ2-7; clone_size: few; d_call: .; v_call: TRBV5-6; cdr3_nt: TGTGCCAGCAGCCGGGACCTCACTACGAGCTACGAGCAGTACTTC; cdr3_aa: CASSRDLTTSYEQYF
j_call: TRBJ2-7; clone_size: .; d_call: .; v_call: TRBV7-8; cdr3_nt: TGTGCCAGCAGAGGACGCGGGGATGGGGAGCAGTACTTC; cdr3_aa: CASRGRGDGEQYF
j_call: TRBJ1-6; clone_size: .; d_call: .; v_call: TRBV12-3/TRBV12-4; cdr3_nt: TGTGCCAGCCGCACAGCCGGCAGGGAAAATTCACCCCTCCACTTT; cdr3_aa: CASRTAGRENSPLHF
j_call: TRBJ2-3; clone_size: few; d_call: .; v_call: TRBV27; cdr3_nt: TGTGCCAGCAGTTTGAGTCGGCAAGATACGCAGTATTTT; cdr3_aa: CASSLSRQDTQYF
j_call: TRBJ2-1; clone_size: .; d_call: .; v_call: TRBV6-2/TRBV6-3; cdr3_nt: TGTGCCATCTCCAGGGTTAGCGGAAGCTCCTACAATGAGCAGTTCTTC; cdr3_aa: CAISRVSGSSYNEQFF
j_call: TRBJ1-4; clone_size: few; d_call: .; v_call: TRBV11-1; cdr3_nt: TGTGCCAGCAGCTTCATTCCCATTTCCGGGACAACTAATGAAAAACTGTTTTTT; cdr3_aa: CASSFIPISGTTNEKLFF
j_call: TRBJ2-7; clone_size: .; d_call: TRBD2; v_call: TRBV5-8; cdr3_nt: TGTGCCAGCAGCTCCGGACTAGCAGGGAGCCCTAGCTACGAGCAGTACTTC; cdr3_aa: CASSSGLAGSPSYEQYF
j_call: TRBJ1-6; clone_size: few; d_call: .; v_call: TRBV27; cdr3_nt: TGTGCCAGCAGTCCGGGGCTTTATTCACCCCTCCACTTT; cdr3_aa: CASSPGLYSPLHF
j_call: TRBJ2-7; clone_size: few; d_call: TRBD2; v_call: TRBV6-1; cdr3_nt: TGTGCCAGCAACCAACTAGCGGTAAGGTACGAGCAGTACTTC; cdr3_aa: CASNQLAVRYEQYF
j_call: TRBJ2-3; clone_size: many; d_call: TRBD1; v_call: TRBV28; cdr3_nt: TGTGCCAGCTCGGGACAGGGCACAGATACGCAGTATTTT; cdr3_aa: CASSGQGTDTQYF
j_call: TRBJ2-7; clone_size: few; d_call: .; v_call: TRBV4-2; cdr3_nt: TGTGCCAGCAGCCAAGGTTTGGCGGGGATATACGAGCAGTACTTC; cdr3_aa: CASSQGLAGIYEQYF
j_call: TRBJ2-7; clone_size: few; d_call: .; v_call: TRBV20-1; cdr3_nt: TGCAGTGCTGGGTTTCCCCTTCCGTCGTACGAGCAGTACTTC; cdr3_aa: CSAGFPLPSYEQYF
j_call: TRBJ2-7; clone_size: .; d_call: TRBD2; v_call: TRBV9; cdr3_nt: TGTGCCAGCAGCCCGAGCGGGGCTAGCGGGAGTTACGAGCAGTACTTC; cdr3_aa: CASSPSGASGSYEQYF
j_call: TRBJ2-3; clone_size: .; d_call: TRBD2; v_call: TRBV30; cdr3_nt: TGTGCCTGGGGACTAGCGGGAGTGACAGATACGCAGTATTTT; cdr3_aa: CAWGLAGVTDTQYF
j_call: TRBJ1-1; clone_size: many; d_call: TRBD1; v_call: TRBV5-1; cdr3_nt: TGTGCCAGCAGCCCAGGGGGCACTGAAGCTTTCTTT; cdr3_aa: CASSPGGTEAFF
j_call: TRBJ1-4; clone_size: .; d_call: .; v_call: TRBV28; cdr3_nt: TGTGCCAGCAGTTTCTCGGGCGGTTTAGCAACTAATGAAAAACTGTTTTTT; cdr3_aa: CASSFSGGLATNEKLFF